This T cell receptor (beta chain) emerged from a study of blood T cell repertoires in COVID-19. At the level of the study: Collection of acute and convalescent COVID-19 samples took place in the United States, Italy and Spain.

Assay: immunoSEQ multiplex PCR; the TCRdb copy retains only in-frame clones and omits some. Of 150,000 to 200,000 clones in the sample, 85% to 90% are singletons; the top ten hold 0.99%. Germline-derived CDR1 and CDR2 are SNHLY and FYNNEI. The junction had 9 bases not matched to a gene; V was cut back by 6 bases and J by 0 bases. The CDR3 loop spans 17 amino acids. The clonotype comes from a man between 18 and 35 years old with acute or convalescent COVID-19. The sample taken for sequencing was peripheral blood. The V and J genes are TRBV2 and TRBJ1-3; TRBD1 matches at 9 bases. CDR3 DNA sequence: TGTGCCAGCAGGGTTACGGGGACAGGGAGCTCTGGAAACACCATATATTTT. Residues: CASRVTGTGSSGNTIYF.